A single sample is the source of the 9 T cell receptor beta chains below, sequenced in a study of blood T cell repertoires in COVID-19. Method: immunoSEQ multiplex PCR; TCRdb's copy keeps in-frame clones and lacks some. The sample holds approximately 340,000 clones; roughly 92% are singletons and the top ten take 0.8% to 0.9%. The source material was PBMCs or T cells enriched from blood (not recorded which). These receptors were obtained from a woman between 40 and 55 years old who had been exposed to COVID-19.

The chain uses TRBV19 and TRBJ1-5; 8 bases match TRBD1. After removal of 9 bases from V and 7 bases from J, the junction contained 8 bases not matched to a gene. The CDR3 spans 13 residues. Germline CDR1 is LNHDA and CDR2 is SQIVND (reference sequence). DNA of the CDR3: TGTGCCAGCGCCCGACAGGGGTGGCAGCCCCAGCATTTT. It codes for CASARQGWQPQHF. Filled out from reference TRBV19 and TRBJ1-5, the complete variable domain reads DGGITQSPKYLFRKEGQNVTLSCEQNLNHDAMYWYRQDPGQGLRLIYYSQIVNDFQKGDIAEGYSVSREKKESFPLTVTSAQKNPTAFYLCASARQGWQPQHFGDGTRLSIL.

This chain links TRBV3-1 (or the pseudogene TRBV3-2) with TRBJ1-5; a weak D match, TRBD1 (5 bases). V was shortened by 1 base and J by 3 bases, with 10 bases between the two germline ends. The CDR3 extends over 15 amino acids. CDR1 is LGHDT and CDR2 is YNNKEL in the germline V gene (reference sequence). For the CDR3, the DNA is TGTGCCAGCAGCCAAGGACGACAGATCAATCAGCCCCAGCATTTT. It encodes CASSQGRQINQPQHF.

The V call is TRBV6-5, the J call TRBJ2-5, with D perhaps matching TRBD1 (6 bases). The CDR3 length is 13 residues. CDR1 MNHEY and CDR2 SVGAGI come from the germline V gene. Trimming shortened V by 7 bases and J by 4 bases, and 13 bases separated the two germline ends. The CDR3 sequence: CASKQGGGETQYF. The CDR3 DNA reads TGTGCCAGCAAACAGGGCGGTGGAGAGACCCAGTACTTC.

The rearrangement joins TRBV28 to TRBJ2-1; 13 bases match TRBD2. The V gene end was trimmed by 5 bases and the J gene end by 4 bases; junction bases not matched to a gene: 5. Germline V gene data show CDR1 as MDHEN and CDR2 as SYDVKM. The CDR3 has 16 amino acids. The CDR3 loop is CASSLSGLAGYNEQFF. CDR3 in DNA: TGTGCCAGCAGTCTATCGGGACTAGCGGGATACAATGAGCAGTTCTTC.

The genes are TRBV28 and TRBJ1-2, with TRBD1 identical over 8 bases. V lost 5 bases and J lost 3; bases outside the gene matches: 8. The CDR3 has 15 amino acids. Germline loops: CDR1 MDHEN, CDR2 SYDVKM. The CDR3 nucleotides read TGTGCCAGCAGTCCACTGGACAGGGCCGACTATGGCTACACCTTC. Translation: CASSPLDRADYGYTF.

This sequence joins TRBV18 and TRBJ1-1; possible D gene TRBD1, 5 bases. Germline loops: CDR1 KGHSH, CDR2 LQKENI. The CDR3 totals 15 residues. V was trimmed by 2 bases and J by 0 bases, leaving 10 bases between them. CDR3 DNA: TGTGCCAGCTCACCAGTCCAGGGATTGAACACTGAAGCTTTCTTT. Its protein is CASSPVQGLNTEAFF.

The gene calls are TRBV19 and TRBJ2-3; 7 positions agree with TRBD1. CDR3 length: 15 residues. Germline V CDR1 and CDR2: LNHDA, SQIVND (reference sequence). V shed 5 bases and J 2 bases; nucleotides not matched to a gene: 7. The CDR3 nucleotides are TGTGCCAGTAGTTCAAACAGGGGCGACACAGATACGCAGTATTTT. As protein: CASSSNRGDTDTQYF.

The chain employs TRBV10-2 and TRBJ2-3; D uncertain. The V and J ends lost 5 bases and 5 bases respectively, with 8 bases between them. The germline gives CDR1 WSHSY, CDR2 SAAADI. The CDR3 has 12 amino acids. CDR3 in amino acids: CASSTLRDTQYF. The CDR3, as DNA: TGCGCCAGCAGTACTTTGAGAGATACGCAGTATTTT.

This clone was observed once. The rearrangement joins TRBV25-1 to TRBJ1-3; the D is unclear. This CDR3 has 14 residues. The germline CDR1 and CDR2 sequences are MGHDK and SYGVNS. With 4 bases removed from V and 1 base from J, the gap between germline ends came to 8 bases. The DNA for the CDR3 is TGTGCCAGCAGTGGCCCCGGGTCTGGAAACACCATATATTTT. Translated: CASSGPGSGNTIYF. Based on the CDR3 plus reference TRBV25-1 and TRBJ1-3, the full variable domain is EADIYQTPRYLVIGTGKKITLECSQTMGHDKMYWYQQDPGMELHLIHYSYGVNSTEKGDLSSESTVSRIRTEHFPLTLESARPSHTSQYLCASSGPGSGNTIYFGEGSWLTVV.